What follows are 32 T cell receptor beta chains derived from one specimen sequenced in a study of cytomegalovirus exposure and HLA in healthy donors. A multiplex PCR was run with 60 Vbeta primers and 13 Jbeta primers. Libraries were prepared by immunoSEQ multiplex PCR; TCRdb keeps only in-frame clonotypes and omits some of them. The sample holds 180,000 or so clones, about 77% seen once. Sequenced material: PBMCs. These receptors originate from a female donor in good health and CMV-seronegative.

This chain uses TRBV9 with TRBJ1-3, with D perhaps matching TRBD1 (5 bases). Trimming took off 3 bases at V and 0 bases at J, with 16 bases between the two ends. Germline V lookup: CDR1 SGDLS, CDR2 YYNGEE. The CDR3 loop spans 17 amino acids. The CDR3 nucleotides are TGTGCCAGCAGCGCCGACTCAGGGTATGGCTCTGGAAACACCATATATTTT. Residues: CASSADSGYGSGNTIYF.

This clone was counted a few times. The chain has TRBV5-8 and TRBJ2-1; 9 nucleotides match TRBD2. Looked up from germline, CDR1 is SGHTS and CDR2 is YDEGEE. CDR3 size: 14 residues. Losses at the gene ends were 4 bases for V and 5 bases for J; bases not matched to a gene: 4. The DNA for the CDR3 is TGTGCCAGCAGCCCGGGACTAGCTAACAATGAGCAGTTCTTC. It yields the protein CASSPGLANNEQFF.

The chain has TRBV7-9 and TRBJ2-5; D ambiguous. The better agreement between TRBJ2-7 and the DNA end casts doubt on the J call. Germline values: CDR1 SEHNR, CDR2 FQNEAQ (reference sequence). This CDR3 is built from 16 residues. In nucleotides, the CDR3 is TGTGCCAGCAGCTTAGCGAGTATTTCAGGCTCCTACGAGCAGTACTTC. Translating gives CASSLASISGSYEQYF.

The V and J genes are TRBV7-6 and TRBJ1-3; D is possibly TRBD1 (5 bases). The germline gives CDR1 SGHVS, CDR2 FNYEAQ. Trimming took 0 bases from V and 3 from J, leaving 15 bases between them. CDR3 size: 17 residues. DNA for the CDR3: TGTGCCAGCAGCTTAGCGGGAGGAGGGGCCATTGGAAACACCATATATTTT. This codes for CASSLAGGGAIGNTIYF.

A few counts support this clone. V is TRBV5-1 and J is TRBJ1-2; TRBD1 aligns across 11 bases. Trimming at V came to 4 bases and at J to 4 bases, leaving 9 bases not matched to a gene. This CDR3 region has 16 residues. Germline CDR1 SGHRS, CDR2 YFSETQ. The CDR3 region is CASSLNPGQGVYGYTF. In DNA form, the CDR3 reads TGCGCCAGCAGCCTTAACCCGGGACAGGGGGTCTATGGCTACACCTTC.

A remark on this clone: Germline is not matched at one junction end, which may reflect a read error. The rearrangement joins TRBV5-1 to TRBJ1-1; D may be TRBD1 (5 bases). Germline V CDR1 and CDR2: SGHRS, YFSETQ. The CDR3 is 16 amino acids. CDR3 sequence (DNA): TGCGCCAGCAGCCGCGGGGGTGGTGGTGGTTACACTGAAGCTCTCTTT. Translating it yields CASSRGGGGGYTEALF.

This clone turned up a few times. CDR3 nucleotides: TGTGCCAGCAGGCCAGAATATGGACAGGGTGCTCTCCACGAGCAGTACTTC. It is translated as CASRPEYGQGALHEQYF. The chain joins TRBV27 to TRBJ2-7, with 8 bases that match TRBD1. The germline V gene has CDR1 MNHEY and CDR2 SMNVEV (reference sequence). CDR3 length: 17 amino acids. The J segment lost 5 bases and the V segment lost 6 bases, leaving 18 bases of the junction unmatched.

The DNA for the CDR3 is TGTGCCAGCAGTTTACTAGCGGGAGGGAATTCCGGGGAGCTGTTTTTT. It is translated as CASSLLAGGNSGELFF. The chain recombines TRBV6-5 with TRBJ2-2; 13 bases are shared with TRBD2. Per germline, CDR1 MNHEY and CDR2 SVGAGI. The V gene end was trimmed by 4 bases and the J gene end by 6 bases; junction bases not matched to a gene: 5. This CDR3 comprises 16 residues.

This chain joins TRBV4-1 and TRBJ1-5, with D possibly matching TRBD1 (6 bases). There are 15 residues in the CDR3. The germline gives CDR1 MGHRA, CDR2 YSYEKL. Trimming removed 6 bases from V and 5 bases from J, with 17 bases in between. The CDR3: CASSHLQGEYQPQHF. The CDR3 DNA follows: TGCGCCAGCAGTCACTTACAGGGAGAGTATCAGCCCCAGCATTTT.

The chain recombines TRBV4-1 with TRBJ2-7; 13 bases are a match to TRBD2. CDR1 and CDR2 from the germline V gene are MGHRA and YSYEKL. The CDR3 runs to 17 residues. The J segment lost 1 base and the V segment lost 2 bases, leaving 5 bases of the junction unmatched. CDR3 bases: TGCGCCAGCAGCCAATCAAGACTAGCGGGAGGTTCCTACGAGCAGTACTTC. It translates to CASSQSRLAGGSYEQYF.

The J gene is TRBJ1-3, the V gene TRBV6-1, with 7 nucleotides matching TRBD1. Germline V gene data show CDR1 as MNHNS and CDR2 as SASEGT. The CDR3 spans 13 residues. The trim removed 8 bases at V and 4 bases at J, leaving 5 bases unmatched. CDR3 protein: CASEQGLGNTIYF. The CDR3 coding sequence is TGTGCCAGCGAACAGGGGCTGGGAAACACCATATATTTT.

This rearrangement joins TRBV10-3 to TRBJ2-1; 7 bases are shared with TRBD2. This CDR3 has 15 amino acids. The V gene end was trimmed by 8 bases and the J gene end by 0 bases; junction bases not matched to a gene: 7. Germline V gene lookup returns CDR1 ENHRY and CDR2 SYGVKD. This CDR3 is CAISGTTTSYNEQFF. The CDR3 DNA reads as TGTGCCATCTCCGGGACTACGACCTCCTACAATGAGCAGTTCTTC.

This clone appeared a few times. The rearrangement joins TRBV9 to TRBJ2-2, with unresolved D. Germline values: CDR1 SGDLS, CDR2 YYNGEE. The V gene lost 2 bases and the J gene lost 7 bases, with 15 bases spanning the gap. The CDR3 runs 15 residues. CDR3 loop: CASSVSPDTIGELFF. For the CDR3, the DNA is TGTGCCAGCAGCGTCTCCCCTGACACGATCGGGGAGCTGTTTTTT.

This clone was found once. This sequence joins TRBV9 and TRBJ1-4; 9 bases are shared with TRBD1. CDR1 is SGDLS and CDR2 is YYNGEE in the germline V gene. This CDR3 spans 16 amino acids. The V gene end was trimmed by 4 bases and the J gene end by 1 base; junction bases not matched to a gene: 5. The CDR3 sequence: CASSPTGGVTNEKLFF. Here the CDR3 DNA reads TGTGCCAGCAGCCCGACAGGGGGTGTAACTAATGAAAAACTGTTTTTT.

The J gene is TRBJ2-7, the V gene TRBV11-3; 11 bases map to TRBD1. The junction had 4 bases not matched to a gene; V was cut back by 5 bases and J by 1 base. CDR1 SGHNT and CDR2 YENEEA come from the germline V gene. The CDR3 spans 15 residues. The CDR3, as DNA: TGTGCCAGCAGCCGCGGACAGGGGGCTTCCTACGAGCAGTACTTC. As protein: CASSRGQGASYEQYF.

This clone was found a few times. The chain combines TRBV4-1 with TRBJ2-7, with TRBD2 matching over 9 bases. Per the germline V gene, CDR1 is MGHRA and CDR2 is YSYEKL. The CDR3 is made up of 16 amino acids. V trimming: 0 bases; J trimming: 0 bases; junction bases outside the gene matches: 3. The DNA for the CDR3 is TGCGCCAGCAGCCAAGACAGGACTAGCGACTCCTACGAGCAGTACTTC. Protein sequence: CASSQDRTSDSYEQYF.

The chain uses TRBV7-6 and TRBJ2-2, with TRBD1 matching over 7 bases. V was clipped by 2 bases and J by 4 bases; unmatched bases: 13. Germline CDR1 SGHVS, CDR2 FNYEAQ. CDR3 length: 18 amino acids. DNA for the CDR3: TGTGCCAGCAGCTTACGAGACAGGGCATTCATAAGCACCGGGGAGCTGTTTTTT. It yields the protein CASSLRDRAFISTGELFF.

This clone was found once. V gene TRBV27 combines with J gene TRBJ2-3; D is unresolved. The CDR3 has 14 residues. Trimming cost V 6 bases and J 0 bases, with 10 bases left between them. CDR1 is MNHEY and CDR2 is SMNVEV in the germline V gene (reference sequence). This chain's CDR3 is CASSPLTSTDTQYF. The CDR3 bases are TGTGCCAGCAGCCCACTAACGAGCACAGATACGCAGTATTTT.

This clone showed up just a few times. The chain links TRBV6-5 to TRBJ2-1; D might be TRBD1 (5 bases). This CDR3 is built from 14 residues. V lost 6 bases to trimming and J lost 3 bases, with 12 bases between them. CDR1 is MNHEY and CDR2 is SVGAGI in the germline V gene. CDR3 region: CASSRVGSYNEQFF. The CDR3 coding sequence is TGTGCCAGCAGCAGGGTGGGCAGCTACAATGAGCAGTTCTTC.

This chain uses TRBV5-6 with TRBJ2-7; 7 bases are shared with TRBD2. The V segment lost 4 bases and the J segment 6 bases; nucleotides outside the gene matches: 10. Germline-derived CDR1 and CDR2 are SGHDT and YYEEEE. The CDR3 has 14 amino acids. CDR3 DNA sequence: TGTGCCAGCAGCCCCGGACTAGGGCAGGTCGAGCAGTACTTC. Protein: CASSPGLGQVEQYF.

V gene TRBV12-5 combines with J gene TRBJ1-1; TRBD1 matches at 7 bases. Germline lookup yields CDR1 LGHNT and CDR2 FRNRAP. This CDR3 region has 14 residues. V shed 5 bases, J shed 1 base, and the junction held 4 bases outside the gene matches. CDR3 coding DNA: TGTGCTAGTGGTGGGGGACAGCCGAACACTGAAGCTTTCTTT. Protein product: CASGGGQPNTEAFF.

J is TRBJ1-3 and V is TRBV9, with D possibly being TRBD1 (5 bases). V lost 0 bases and J 3 bases, leaving 10 bases between the germline ends. Germline CDR1 SGDLS, CDR2 YYNGEE. The CDR3 loop spans 15 amino acids. CDR3: CASSVVAGYGNTIYF. In DNA, the CDR3 is TGTGCCAGCAGCGTAGTTGCAGGGTATGGAAACACCATATATTTT.

The chain couples TRBV6-6 to TRBJ1-4; D is unclear. Germline lookup yields CDR1 MNHNY and CDR2 SVGAGI (reference sequence). V shed 2 bases and J shed 5 bases, with 9 bases lying between them. The CDR3 runs 14 residues. CDR3 coding DNA: TGTGCCAGCAGTTACGAACGGGGAAATGAAAAACTGTTTTTT. This translates into CASSYERGNEKLFF.

This chain uses TRBV19 with TRBJ1-1; 7 bases are a match to TRBD1. The germline V gene has CDR1 LNHDA and CDR2 SQIVND (reference sequence). This CDR3 comprises 14 residues. V was clipped by 7 bases and J by 9 bases; unmatched bases: 14. The DNA of the CDR3 is TGTGCCAGTATTCGACAGGGAATGGAGCCTAAAGCTTTCTTT. Protein product: CASIRQGMEPKAFF. Together with reference TRBV19 and TRBJ1-1, the CDR3 gives the full variable domain: DGGITQSPKYLFRKEGQNVTLSCEQNLNHDAMYWYRQDPGQGLRLIYYSQIVNDFQKGDIAEGYSVSREKKESFPLTVTSAQKNPTAFYLCASIRQGMEPKAFFGQGTRLTVV.

V usage is TRBV7-2 and J usage is TRBJ1-6, with D perhaps matching TRBD1 (5 bases). Looked up from germline, CDR1 is SGHTA and CDR2 is FQGNSA. V shed 6 bases and J shed 7 bases, with 13 bases lying between them. The CDR3 covers 14 residues. CDR3 protein: CASRGWEGNSPLHF. The CDR3 region has the DNA TGTGCCAGCAGGGGGTGGGAGGGGAATTCACCCCTCCACTTT.

The genes are TRBV9 and TRBJ2-3; TRBD1 matches 8 bases. Germline CDR1 and CDR2: SGDLS and YYNGEE. The CDR3 totals 16 residues. J was trimmed by 1 base and V by 3 bases; bases with no gene match: 7. The CDR3 region has the DNA TGTGCCAGCAGCGGCTCAGGGGGCGCCGGCACAGATACGCAGTATTTT. Translation: CASSGSGGAGTDTQYF.

J is TRBJ2-7 and V is TRBV9; 8 nucleotides match TRBD1. V lost 4 bases and J lost 2; bases outside the gene matches: 5. The CDR3 sequence is 14 residues long. The germline V gene has CDR1 SGDLS and CDR2 YYNGEE. In DNA form, the CDR3 reads TGTGCCAGCAGCCCCCCGGGACAGGCCTACGAGCAGTACTTC. It translates to CASSPPGQAYEQYF.

About this clone: At one boundary the junction diverges from the germline segment, which might be a read error. V gene TRBV27 combines with J gene TRBJ1-2; 8 bases fit TRBD1. Germline V gene data show CDR1 as MNHEY and CDR2 as SMNVEV (reference sequence). The CDR3 runs to 13 residues. In DNA, the CDR3 is TGTGCCAGCAGTGGGGACAGGTACTACGGCTACACCTTC. Residues: CASSGDRYYGYTF.

The table lists this clone with a count of one. This chain connects TRBV30 to TRBJ1-1, with TRBD1 identical over 10 bases. In germline, CDR1 is GTSNPN, CDR2 SVGIG (reference sequence). V dropped 2 bases and J dropped 5; count of bases not matched to a gene: 2. The CDR3 covers 13 residues. The DNA of the CDR3 is TGTGCCTGGAGTAGGACAGGGGGGACTGAAGCTTTCTTT. This gives the protein CAWSRTGGTEAFF.

V is TRBV23-1 and J is TRBJ2-3; D might be TRBD1 (8 bases). TRBV23-1 falls under the ORF class, with uncertain function. The CDR3 has 17 residues. Trimming took 4 bases from V and 0 from J, leaving 17 bases between them. The CDR3 sequence is CASSPYRGGFSTDTQYF. As DNA, the CDR3 is TGCGCCAGCAGTCCTTACAGGGGGGGGTTTAGCACAGATACGCAGTATTTT.

This clone was counted once. This rearrangement joins TRBV5-5 to TRBJ1-2; possibly TRBD1 for D (5 bases). Trimming removed 2 bases at V and 7 bases at J, with 9 bases between. The CDR3 is made up of 12 amino acids. Germline V gene data show CDR1 as SGHKS and CDR2 as YYEKEE (reference sequence). The CDR3 sequence is CASSFQGPGYTF. CDR3 sequence (DNA): TGTGCCAGCAGCTTCCAGGGTCCTGGCTACACCTTC.

This clone came up a few times. The V call is TRBV6-6, the J call TRBJ1-2, with D perhaps matching TRBD1 (5 bases). Germline V lookup: CDR1 MNHNY, CDR2 SVGAGI (reference sequence). CDR3 size: 13 residues. V was shortened by 0 bases and J by 13 bases, with 15 bases between the two germline ends. Here the CDR3 reads CASSYSDSVGGTF. CDR3 DNA sequence: TGTGCCAGCAGTTACTCTGACAGTGTGGGGGGCACCTTC.